The entry below gives a single T cell receptor (beta chain) sequence along with its context. The antigen is not known. The CDR3 length is 12 residues. CDR1 is SGHRS and CDR2 is YFSETQ in the germline V gene. The V gene lost 7 bases and the J gene lost 3 bases, with 11 bases spanning the gap. Amplification used 60 Vbeta primers and 13 Jbeta primers. Clones were sequenced by immunoSEQ multiplex PCR, and TCRdb holds only the in-frame ones, with some missing. The sample has over 150,000 clones, 65% to 85% seen once; the top ten hold less than 3%. This sample is part of a study of cytomegalovirus exposure and HLA in healthy donors. The study's findings and limits: Most observed TCR sequences were rare, whereas some public TCRs were detected in many donors. Researchers catalogued under 200 TCR beta chains as cytomegalovirus-associated. The classifier was said to identify cytomegalovirus status with high specificity and sensitivity. Highly shared sequence variants in one cluster were likely a sequencing artifact.

V gene TRBV5-1 combines with J gene TRBJ2-7; no reliable D call. The clonotype comes from a woman in her 30s in good health and CMV-seronegative. Sequencing was done on a sample of PBMCs. In nucleotides, the CDR3 is TGCGCCAGCCATGCTGGAGACTACGAGCAGTACTTC. This codes for CASHAGDYEQYF.